The 16 T cell receptor beta chains below come from one sample, sequenced in a study of blood T cell repertoires in COVID-19. Data came from immunoSEQ multiplex PCR; TCRdb stores just in-frame clones and leaves some out. The sample has about 250,000 clones; over 75% are singletons. Sequencing was carried out using PBMCs or T cells enriched from blood (not recorded which). These receptors originate from a woman in her forties or fifties with acute COVID-19.

The count of this clone is one. The rearrangement links TRBV4-3 to TRBJ2-1; 10 nucleotides align to TRBD2. This CDR3 has 16 residues. J gave up 4 bases and V 1 base, and 4 bases lay outside the gene matches. Germline CDR1 and CDR2: LGHNA and YSLEER. The CDR3 protein is CASSQGTSGAYNEQFF. CDR3 in DNA: TGCGCCAGCAGCCAAGGAACTAGCGGGGCGTACAATGAGCAGTTCTTC.

This chain connects TRBV9 to TRBJ1-4; D might be TRBD1 (5 bases). There are 15 residues in the CDR3. Germline V gene lookup returns CDR1 SGDLS and CDR2 YYNGEE. The V end was cut by 0 bases, the J end by 8 bases, with 14 bases between. The CDR3 loop is CASSVVGSPGEKLFF. The DNA for the CDR3 is TGTGCCAGCAGCGTAGTTGGTTCTCCAGGGGAAAAACTGTTTTTT.

The rearrangement uses TRBV20-1 and TRBJ1-6, with D possibly TRBD1 on 5 matching bases. The length of the CDR3 is 14 residues. V was clipped by 3 bases and J by 10 bases, with 16 bases between them. The germline gives CDR1 DFQATT, CDR2 SNEGSKA (reference sequence). CDR3 coding DNA: TGCAGTGCTAGTTTTCCAGGGAAAGGCTCACCCCTCCACTTT. Its protein product is CSASFPGKGSPLHF.

The chain recombines TRBV30 with TRBJ2-1; D is unresolved. This CDR3 region has 12 residues. Deletions cut 2 bases from V and 4 bases from J, with 6 bases between. The V gene's germline CDR1 is GTSNPN and CDR2 SVGIG (reference sequence). The CDR3, as DNA: TGTGCCTGGAGTCCAAATTACAATGAGCAGTTCTTC. Protein: CAWSPNYNEQFF.

For the CDR3, the DNA is TGCGCCAGCAGCCTAGGACAGGGGGCTCGAGAGACCCAGTACTTC. This encodes CASSLGQGARETQYF. J is TRBJ2-5 and V is TRBV5-1; TRBD1 matches 11 bases. With V trimmed by 4 bases and J by 4 bases, 6 bases remained unmatched. The germline V gene encodes CDR1 SGHRS and CDR2 YFSETQ. The CDR3 extends over 15 amino acids.

V and J are TRBV19 and TRBJ1-2, with D uncertain. The V gene lost 5 bases and the J gene lost 0 bases, with 7 bases spanning the gap. The V gene's germline CDR1 is LNHDA and CDR2 SQIVND (reference sequence). This CDR3 has 13 residues. In DNA form, the CDR3 reads TGTGCCAGTAGTGAAACAGCTAACTATGGCTACACCTTC. It is translated as CASSETANYGYTF.

This rearrangement joins TRBV11-2 to TRBJ1-3, with D tentatively TRBD1 (5 bases). Per germline, CDR1 SGHAT and CDR2 FQNNGV. V lost 5 bases to trimming and J lost 4 bases, with 12 bases between them. The CDR3 consists of 14 residues. The CDR3 here is CASSAGGFGNTIYF. The CDR3 bases are TGTGCCAGCAGCGCGGGGGGATTCGGAAACACCATATATTTT.

This chain uses TRBV4-3 with TRBJ1-5; TRBD1 matches 9 bases. J was trimmed by 7 bases and V by 1 base; bases with no gene match: 5. CDR3 length: 15 residues. Germline loops: CDR1 LGHNA, CDR2 YSLEER. Here the CDR3 reads CASSQVDRGLQPQHF. CDR3 nucleotides: TGCGCCAGCAGCCAAGTGGACAGGGGATTGCAGCCCCAGCATTTT.

This chain links TRBV29-1 with TRBJ2-2; D unclear. Germline V gene data show CDR1 as SQVTM and CDR2 as ANQGSEA. The CDR3 contains 12 residues. The V gene lost 5 bases and the J gene lost 4 bases, with 8 bases spanning the gap. CDR3 protein: CSVREATGELFF. CDR3 bases: TGCAGCGTTCGAGAAGCCACCGGGGAGCTGTTTTTT.

In this sample, this clone turned up a few times. This sample also contains other DNA sequences that code for the same CDR3. J is TRBJ1-5 and V is TRBV27; tentative D call: TRBD1 (6 bases). Trimming shortened V by 3 bases and J by 4 bases, and 10 bases separated the two germline ends. Germline lookup yields CDR1 MNHEY and CDR2 SMNVEV (reference sequence). The CDR3 has 14 amino acids. DNA for the CDR3: TGTGCCAGCAGTTTCCGGGACACGAATCAGCCCCAGCATTTT. Amino acid sequence: CASSFRDTNQPQHF.

The chain uses TRBV6-5 and TRBJ1-1, with D unresolved. Germline values: CDR1 MNHEY, CDR2 SVGAGI. The ends were cut back, 0 bases at V and 1 base at J, with 9 bases in the middle. The CDR3 length is 15 residues. CDR3 bases: TGTGCCAGCAGTTACTCGATTTACGGGAACACTGAAGCTTTCTTT. It encodes CASSYSIYGNTEAFF.

The chain uses TRBV6-5 and TRBJ1-2; the D is unclear. V lost 7 bases to trimming and J lost 2 bases, with 17 bases between them. CDR1 MNHEY and CDR2 SVGAGI come from the germline V gene. The CDR3 covers 15 residues. The CDR3 sequence is CASTPGVGWNYGYTF. CDR3 in DNA: TGTGCCAGCACCCCCGGGGTGGGTTGGAACTATGGCTACACCTTC.

V is TRBV10-2 and J is TRBJ1-2; TRBD1 matches 8 bases. CDR3 size: 15 residues. Germline V gives CDR1 WSHSY, CDR2 SAAADI. The V gene end was trimmed by 4 bases and the J gene end by 8 bases; junction bases not matched to a gene: 12. DNA of the CDR3: TGCGCCAGCAGTGCTGCAGGGGGCGCCCCTGAGGGCTACACCTTC. Translation gives CASSAAGGAPEGYTF.

For the CDR3, the DNA is TGTGCCAGCAGCTTAGGGACAGGGGGCAAGTGGAAGTTCTTC. It specifies CASSLGTGGKWKFF. This sequence joins TRBV7-2 and TRBJ2-1, with 11 bases identical to TRBD1. J was trimmed by 14 bases and V by 1 base; bases with no gene match: 7. This CDR3 spans 14 amino acids. CDR1 is SGHTA, CDR2 FQGNSA, per germline.

This rearrangement joins TRBV24-1 to TRBJ2-5; 8 bases are a match to TRBD2. CDR3 size: 16 residues. From germline, CDR1 is KGHDR and CDR2 SFDVKD. With 4 bases clipped from V and 5 bases from J, the junction kept 11 bases outside the gene matches. DNA for the CDR3: TGTGCCACCAGTGAGGGAACCCGCGGGGGGCGGGAGACCCAGTACTTC. Translated: CATSEGTRGGRETQYF.

The chain links TRBV29-1 to TRBJ1-3; tentative D call: TRBD1 (6 bases). Trimming took off 6 bases at V and 2 bases at J, with 14 bases between the two ends. This CDR3 comprises 14 residues. Germline loops: CDR1 SQVTM, CDR2 ANQGSEA. CDR3 region: CSVLQGIAGNTIYF. CDR3 nucleotide sequence: TGCAGCGTCCTACAGGGCATAGCTGGAAACACCATATATTTT. Complete variable domain (other parts from reference TRBV29-1 and TRBJ1-3): SAVISQKPSRDICQRGTSLTIQCQVDSQVTMMFWYRQQPGQSLTLIATANQGSEATYESGFVIDKFPISRPNLTFSTLTVSNMSPEDSSIYLCSVLQGIAGNTIYFGEGSWLTVV.